This is a list of T cell receptor beta chains from one sample in a study of cytomegalovirus exposure and HLA in healthy donors. Measured with immunoSEQ multiplex PCR; TCRdb has only the in-frame clones, and not every one. The sample lists around 130,000 clones; roughly 80% were seen once. Sequences were obtained from PBMCs. All receptors come from a girl aged 2-15 years in good health and CMV-seronegative. Each CDR3 is given with its conserved first and last residue. The D gene is left open where the match is weak. Expanded clones get a size class; other rows say once, few or many, or leave the size out.

>TRBV18|TRBD1|few|TRBJ1-1
CASSPQGAGVTEAFF
TGTGCCAGCTCACCACAGGGGGCTGGTGTAACTGAAGCTTTCTTT
>TRBV19|.|.|TRBJ2-1
CASSIGTGQRNWNEQFF
TGTGCCAGTAGTATCGGAACAGGGCAACGGAACTGGAATGAGCAGTTCTTC
>TRBV12-5|.|.|TRBJ2-3
CASGPEPGMGQYF
TGTGCTAGTGGTCCGGAACCCGGGATGGGGCAGTATTTT
>TRBV4-3|.|.|TRBJ2-7
CASSQHRQAPYEQYF
TGCGCCAGCAGCCAACACAGACAGGCCCCCTACGAGCAGTACTTC
>TRBV5-6|TRBD1|.|TRBJ2-3
CASSTLRTGSNTDTQYF
TGTGCCAGCAGTACGCTGAGGACAGGGTCTAACACAGATACGCAGTATTTT
>TRBV13|.|.|TRBJ2-3
CASSASGGDTDTQYF
TGTGCCAGCAGCGCCAGCGGTGGGGACACAGATACGCAGTATTTT
>TRBV7-6|.|.|TRBJ2-3
CASEAALGTDTQYF
TGTGCCAGCGAAGCGGCGTTGGGTACAGATACGCAGTATTTT
>TRBV29-1|TRBD1|.|TRBJ2-2
CSVVGQGAGELFF
TGCAGCGTTGTGGGACAGGGGGCCGGGGAGCTGTTTTTT
>TRBV7-9|TRBD1|.|TRBJ2-2
CASNHPGQTPDHTGELFF
TGTGCCAGCAACCATCCGGGACAGACTCCAGACCACACCGGGGAGCTGTTTTTT
>TRBV13|.|few|TRBJ1-1
CASSLARSMNTEAFF
TGTGCCAGCAGCCTAGCACGCAGTATGAACACTGAAGCTTTCTTT
>TRBV5-4|.|once|TRBJ1-2
CASSQGDTLNYGYTF
TGTGCCAGCAGCCAAGGGGACACCCTTAACTATGGCTACACCTTC
>TRBV4-1|TRBD2|.|TRBJ2-1
CASSQGISGSSYNEQFF
TGCGCCAGCAGCCAAGGAATTAGCGGGAGCTCCTACAATGAGCAGTTCTTC
>TRBV5-1|TRBD1|few|TRBJ2-7
CASSLEGTVSAEQYF
TGCGCCAGCAGCTTGGAGGGGACAGTTTCCGCCGAGCAGTACTTC
>TRBV5-1|TRBD2|.|TRBJ2-3
CASRPSGRGTDTQYF
TGCGCCAGCAGGCCGAGCGGGAGAGGCACAGATACGCAGTATTTT
>TRBV5-1|.|.|TRBJ1-3
CASSLDGGSGNTIYF
TGCGCCAGCAGCTTGGATGGGGGGTCTGGAAACACCATATATTTT
>TRBV7-9|TRBD2|.|TRBJ2-7
CASSAASGRYEQYF
TGTGCCAGCAGCGCGGCTAGCGGGCGCTACGAGCAGTACTTC
>TRBV28|.|.|TRBJ1-1
CASSFSSGNTEAFF
TGTGCCAGCAGTTTCTCCTCAGGGAACACTGAAGCTTTCTTT
>TRBV12-5|.|.|TRBJ2-3
CAHCGYKWRGEGDTQYF
TGTGCTCATTGTGGATACAAGTGGCGGGGAGAGGGAGATACGCAGTATTTT
>TRBV4-2|.|.|TRBJ1-6
CASSQDGLEYNSPLHF
TGTGCCAGCAGCCAAGATGGCCTAGAATATAATTCACCCCTCCACTTT
>TRBV19|TRBD1|.|TRBJ1-1
CASSIGRQGFKNTEAFF
TGTGCCAGTAGTATAGGGAGACAGGGATTTAAGAACACTGAAGCTTTCTTT
>TRBV27|.|.|TRBJ2-7
CASSDYSSDEQYF
TGTGCCAGCAGCGACTATAGTAGTGACGAGCAGTACTTC
>TRBV7-9|.|.|TRBJ2-5
CSSSLLVGAQYF
TGTTCCAGCAGCTTATTAGTAGGGGCCCAGTACTTC
>TRBV27|.|.|TRBJ2-1
CASSLALSPTEANEQFF
TGTGCCAGCAGTTTAGCCCTATCCCCGACAGAAGCCAATGAGCAGTTCTTC
>TRBV7-6|TRBD2|.|TRBJ2-3
CASSLGSGSAQYF
TGTGCCAGCAGCTTAGGGAGCGGGAGTGCGCAGTATTTT
>TRBV6-5|.|.|TRBJ1-1
CASNPTGHGTEAFF
TGTGCCAGCAACCCGACAGGACATGGGACTGAAGCTTTCTTT
>TRBV28|.|.|TRBJ1-1
CASSIQGNTEAFF
TGTGCCAGCAGTATACAGGGGAACACTGAAGCTTTCTTT
>TRBV14|.|few|TRBJ1-1
CASSQTRGMNTEAFF
TGTGCCAGCAGCCAAACGCGGGGGATGAACACTGAAGCTTTCTTT
>TRBV7-9|.|.|TRBJ1-1
CASSLSYGTTLNTEAFF
TGTGCCAGCAGCCTCTCTTATGGGACAACTCTGAACACTGAAGCTTTCTTT
>TRBV30|TRBD1|.|TRBJ1-2
CAWTFKGTGSGYTF
TGTGCCTGGACTTTTAAGGGGACAGGGAGTGGCTACACCTTC
>TRBV5-1|.|.|TRBJ1-4
CASSKGGGNEKLFF
TGCGCCAGCAGCAAAGGGGGTGGTAATGAAAAACTGTTTTTT
>TRBV2|TRBD2|.|TRBJ2-1
CASSFTSGRGGNEQFF
TGTGCCAGCAGTTTTACTAGCGGGAGGGGAGGCAATGAGCAGTTCTTC
>TRBV5-1|.|.|TRBJ1-5
CASSFPRDTGGNQPQHF
TGCGCCAGCAGCTTTCCCCGGGACACCGGAGGCAATCAGCCCCAGCATTTT
>TRBV6-1|.|.|TRBJ2-1
CASSERPLGLSSYNEQFF
TGTGCCAGCAGCGAAAGACCCCTGGGCTTAAGCTCCTACAATGAGCAGTTCTTC
>TRBV10-2|TRBD1|.|TRBJ1-5
CASSQDRGRGNQPQHF
TGCGCCAGCAGCCAGGACAGGGGACGAGGCAATCAGCCCCAGCATTTT